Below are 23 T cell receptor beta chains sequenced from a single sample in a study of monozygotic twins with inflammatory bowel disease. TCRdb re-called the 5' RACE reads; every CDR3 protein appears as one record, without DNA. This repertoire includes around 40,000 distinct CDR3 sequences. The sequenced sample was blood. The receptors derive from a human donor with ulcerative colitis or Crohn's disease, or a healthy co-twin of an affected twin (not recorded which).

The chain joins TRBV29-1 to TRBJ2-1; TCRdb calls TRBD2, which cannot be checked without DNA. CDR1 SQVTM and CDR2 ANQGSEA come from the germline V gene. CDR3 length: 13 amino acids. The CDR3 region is CSVDGLADGEQFF.

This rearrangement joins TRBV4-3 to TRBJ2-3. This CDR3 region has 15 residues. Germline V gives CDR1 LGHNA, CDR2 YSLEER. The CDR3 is CASSQDLASTDTQYF.

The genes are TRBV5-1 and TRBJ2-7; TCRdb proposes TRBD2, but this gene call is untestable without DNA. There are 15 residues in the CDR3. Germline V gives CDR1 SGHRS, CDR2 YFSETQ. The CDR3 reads CASSLTSGSGYEQYF.

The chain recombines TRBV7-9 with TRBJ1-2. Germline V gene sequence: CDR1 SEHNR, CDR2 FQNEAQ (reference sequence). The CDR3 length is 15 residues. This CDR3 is CASSQAQEPSYGYTF.

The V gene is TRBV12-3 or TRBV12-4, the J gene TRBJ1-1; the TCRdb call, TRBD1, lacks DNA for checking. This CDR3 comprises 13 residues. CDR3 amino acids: CASSLGASTEAFF.

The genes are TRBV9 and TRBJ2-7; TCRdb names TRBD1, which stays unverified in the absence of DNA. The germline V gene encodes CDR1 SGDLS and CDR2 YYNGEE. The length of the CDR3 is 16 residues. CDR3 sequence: CASSGGRTGGFGEQYF.

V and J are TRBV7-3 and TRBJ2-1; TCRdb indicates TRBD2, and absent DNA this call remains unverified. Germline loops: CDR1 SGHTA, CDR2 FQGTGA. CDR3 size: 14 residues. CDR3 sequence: CASSSLTSDNEQFF.

The CDR3 spells CASSPDSYGYTF. The chain recombines TRBV7-9 with TRBJ1-2; TCRdb indicates TRBD1, and absent DNA this call remains unverified. The CDR3 runs 12 residues. CDR1 and CDR2 from the germline V gene are SEHNR and FQNEAQ (reference sequence). The complete variable domain, with remaining parts taken from reference TRBV7-9 and TRBJ1-2, reads DTGVSQNPRHKITKRGQNVTFRCDPISEHNRLYWYRQTLGQGPEFLTYFQNEAQLEKSRLLSDRFSAERPKGSFSTLEIQRTEQGDSAMYLCASSPDSYGYTFGSGTRLTVV.

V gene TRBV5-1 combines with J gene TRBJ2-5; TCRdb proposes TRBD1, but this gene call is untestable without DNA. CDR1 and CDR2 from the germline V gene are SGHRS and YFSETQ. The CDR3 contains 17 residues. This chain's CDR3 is CASSLGADSIGQETQYF.

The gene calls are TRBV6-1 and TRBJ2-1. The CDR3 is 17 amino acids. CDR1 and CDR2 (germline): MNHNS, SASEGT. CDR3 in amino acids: CASSAGKGPSSYNEQFF.

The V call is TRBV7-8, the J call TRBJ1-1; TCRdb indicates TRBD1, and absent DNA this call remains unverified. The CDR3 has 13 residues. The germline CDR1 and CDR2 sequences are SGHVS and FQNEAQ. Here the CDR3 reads CASSLDLAGEAFF. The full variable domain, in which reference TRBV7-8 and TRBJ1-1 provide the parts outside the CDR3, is GAGVSQSPRYKVAKRGQDVALRCDPISGHVSLFWYQQALGQGPEFLTYFQNEAQLDKSGLPSDRFFAERPEGSVSTLKIQRTQQEDSAVYLCASSLDLAGEAFFGQGTRLTVV.

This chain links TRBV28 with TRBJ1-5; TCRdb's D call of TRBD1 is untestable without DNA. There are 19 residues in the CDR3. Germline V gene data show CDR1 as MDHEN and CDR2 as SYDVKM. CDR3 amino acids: CASSPGDRFGVYSNQPQHF.

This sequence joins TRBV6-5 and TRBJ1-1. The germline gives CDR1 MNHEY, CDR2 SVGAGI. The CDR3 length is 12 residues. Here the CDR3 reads CASSLRGTEAFF.

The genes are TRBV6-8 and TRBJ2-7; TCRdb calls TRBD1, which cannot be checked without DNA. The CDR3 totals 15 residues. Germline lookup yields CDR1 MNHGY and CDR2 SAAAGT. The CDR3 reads CASSYRDREHYEQYF.

CDR3 protein: CSARDEAGGTYEQYF. V gene TRBV20-1 combines with J gene TRBJ2-7. The CDR3 contains 15 residues. The V gene's germline CDR1 is DFQATT and CDR2 SNEGSKA (reference sequence).

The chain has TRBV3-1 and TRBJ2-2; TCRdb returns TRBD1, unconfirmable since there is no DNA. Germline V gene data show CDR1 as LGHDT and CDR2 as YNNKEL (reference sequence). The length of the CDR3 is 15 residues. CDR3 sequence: CASSQPRTGRGELFF.

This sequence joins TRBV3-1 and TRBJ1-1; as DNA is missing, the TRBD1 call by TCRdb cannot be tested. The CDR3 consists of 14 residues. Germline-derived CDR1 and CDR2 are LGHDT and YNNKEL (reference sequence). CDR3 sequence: CASSPGRSNTEAFF.

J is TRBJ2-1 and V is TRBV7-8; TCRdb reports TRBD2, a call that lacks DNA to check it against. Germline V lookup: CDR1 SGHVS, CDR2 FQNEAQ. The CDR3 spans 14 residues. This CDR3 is CASSHGRAYNEQFF.

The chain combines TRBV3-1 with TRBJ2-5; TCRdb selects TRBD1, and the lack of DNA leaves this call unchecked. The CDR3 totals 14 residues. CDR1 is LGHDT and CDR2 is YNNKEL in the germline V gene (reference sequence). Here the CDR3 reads CASSQPAGQETQYF.

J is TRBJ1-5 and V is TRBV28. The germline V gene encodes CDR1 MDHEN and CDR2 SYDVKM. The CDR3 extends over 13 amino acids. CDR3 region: CASTERRNQPQHF. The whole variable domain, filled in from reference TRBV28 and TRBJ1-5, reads DVKVTQSSRYLVKRTGEKVFLECVQDMDHENMFWYRQDPGLGLRLIYFSYDVKMKEKGDIPEGYSVSREKKERFSLILESASTNQTSMYLCASTERRNQPQHFGDGTRLSIL.

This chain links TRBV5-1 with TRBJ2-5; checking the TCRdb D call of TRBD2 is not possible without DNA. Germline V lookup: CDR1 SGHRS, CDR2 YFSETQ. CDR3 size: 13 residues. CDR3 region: CASSSSGMETQYF. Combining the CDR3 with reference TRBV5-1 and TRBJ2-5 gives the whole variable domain KAGVTQTPRYLIKTRGQQVTLSCSPISGHRSVSWYQQTPGQGLQFLFEYFSETQRNKGNFPGRFSGRQFSNSRSEMNVSTLELGDSALYLCASSSSGMETQYFGPGTRLLVL.

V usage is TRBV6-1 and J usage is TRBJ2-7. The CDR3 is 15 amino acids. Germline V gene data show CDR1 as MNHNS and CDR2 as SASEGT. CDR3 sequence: CASRDWGSSPYEQYF.

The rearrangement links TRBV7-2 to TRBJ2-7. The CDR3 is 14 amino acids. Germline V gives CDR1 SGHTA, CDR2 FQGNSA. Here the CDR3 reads CASSSSGGAYEQYF.